The clone carrying this TCR beta chain was counted many times. Antigen unknown. The data originate from a study of T cells in Graves' hyperthyroidism and ophthalmopathy. Study-wide findings and caveats: Prediction of ophthalmopathy progression came a median about 6 months pre-onset.

Graves' hyperthyroidism showing no ophthalmopathy progression within 18 months was considered stable. This CDR3 has 16 residues. Germline CDR1 and CDR2: SGHAT and FQNNGV. Deletions cut 2 bases from V and 2 bases from J, with 15 bases between. RNA transcripts gave rise to amplified TCR beta CDR3 regions. The HTBI set primed first-round TCR CDR3 RT-PCR. Each CDR3 protein is one row after TCRdb ran MiXCR on the multiplex PCR reads. The data hold about 700,000 distinct CDR3 sequences, with about 15% observed a single time. The clonotype originates from a woman between 18 and 29 years old with Graves' hyperthyroidism. Sequencing was done on a sample of blood. The chain is built from TRBV11-2 and TRBJ2-5; the D gene is possibly TRBD1 (5 bases). CDR3 nucleotide sequence: TGTGCCAGCAGCTTATGGGGCTTCAACACACAAGAGACCCAGTACTTC. Residues: CASSLWGFNTQETQYF.